This T cell receptor (beta chain) derives from a study of PD-1 blockade in classical Hodgkin lymphoma. All trial patients relapsed after autologous stem cell transplantation. Trimming took 1 base from V and 0 from J, leaving 13 bases between them. CDR3 length: 17 amino acids. Germline-derived CDR1 and CDR2 are SGHVS and FNYEAQ. Assay: immunoSEQ multiplex PCR; the TCRdb copy retains only in-frame clones and omits some. This sample has 25,000 to 35,000 clones, with 60% to 75% found just once. The chain has TRBV7-6 and TRBJ1-5; weak D call: TRBD1 (5 bases). The origin of this receptor is a human donor with classical Hodgkin lymphoma. The specimen was peripheral blood mononuclear cells (PBMCs), collected before the second cycle of nivolumab. The CDR3 spells CASSLGPQGFSNQPQHF. CDR3 sequence (DNA): TGTGCCAGCAGCTTAGGGCCCCAGGGCTTTAGCAATCAGCCCCAGCATTTT.